Below are 4 T cell receptor beta chains sequenced from a single sample in a study of cytomegalovirus exposure and HLA in healthy donors. This table comes from immunoSEQ multiplex PCR, and its TCRdb copy is limited to in-frame clones, with some not included. Here the sample spans under 150,000 clones, roughly 86% being singletons. The sample comprised PBMCs. Receptors were obtained from a man between 18 and 29 years old in good health and CMV-seropositive.

This clone has a single count. The chain uses TRBV7-9 and TRBJ1-5; no firm D call. V was shortened by 4 bases and J by 2 bases, with 3 bases between the two germline ends. The germline V gene encodes CDR1 SEHNR and CDR2 FQNEAQ (reference sequence). This CDR3 is built from 12 residues. DNA for the CDR3: TGTGCCAGCAGCTCCGGCAATCAGCCCCAGCATTTT. Translated: CASSSGNQPQHF.

The rearrangement uses TRBV19 and TRBJ1-2; D uncertain. Trimming removed 7 bases at V and 0 bases at J, with 15 bases between. Germline V lookup: CDR1 LNHDA, CDR2 SQIVND (reference sequence). This CDR3 is 15 amino acids long. The CDR3 sequence: CASIPYAVANYGYTF. The CDR3 DNA follows: TGTGCCAGTATTCCTTATGCGGTTGCTAACTATGGCTACACCTTC. Full variable domain (remainder filled in from reference TRBV19 and TRBJ1-2): DGGITQSPKYLFRKEGQNVTLSCEQNLNHDAMYWYRQDPGQGLRLIYYSQIVNDFQKGDIAEGYSVSREKKESFPLTVTSAQKNPTAFYLCASIPYAVANYGYTFGSGTRLTVV.

The V call is TRBV13, the J call TRBJ1-2, with 8 positions matching TRBD1. CDR1 is PRHDT, CDR2 FYEKMQ, per germline (reference sequence). The CDR3 loop spans 18 amino acids. The V gene end was trimmed by 0 bases and the J gene end by 8 bases; junction bases not matched to a gene: 17. The CDR3 DNA reads TGTGCCAGCAGCTTAGGGGCCAGCCTGACAGGGGATGCTAACGGCTACACCTTC. Translated, it gives CASSLGASLTGDANGYTF.

The V gene is TRBV6-1, the J gene TRBJ2-3, with 9 bases matching TRBD2. This CDR3 has 16 residues. Losses at the gene ends were 2 bases for V and 2 bases for J; bases not matched to a gene: 5. The V gene's germline CDR1 is MNHNS and CDR2 SASEGT. DNA of the CDR3: TGTGCCAGCAGTGAAACGGCGGGGGGGCCCACAGATACGCAGTATTTT. It translates to CASSETAGGPTDTQYF.